This entry features one TCR beta chain sequence. Its antigen is unidentified. The germline V gene has CDR1 LNHDA and CDR2 SQIVND (reference sequence). The CDR3 is made up of 16 amino acids. V shed 3 bases and J shed 0 bases, with 12 bases lying between them. This sample stems from a study of radiotherapy plus CTLA-4 blockade in lung cancer. Background on the study: Patients showed objective responses in about 20% of cases and disease control in under 35%.

Sequencing used immunoSEQ multiplex PCR; TCRdb keeps in-frame clones, though not all of them. Seen here are around 44,000 clones, 75% to 90% observed once, and the top ten hold less than 20%. Ipilimumab CTLA-4 blockade and focal radiation were given to patients with chemo-refractory metastatic non-small-cell lung cancer. General study points: Tumor-origin TCR clones grew in blood after radiotherapy plus ipilimumab.

The sample was peripheral blood, taken from a patient treated with radiotherapy plus ipilimumab. This sequence originates from a human donor with non-small cell lung cancer that progressed on radiotherapy plus ipilimumab. Some clones in this sample may be carry-over from other donors' samples. The genes are TRBV19 and TRBJ2-1; TRBD2 is a possible D gene (6 bases). The CDR3, as DNA: TGTGCCAGTAGTATTGCCCGGGGGAGCTCCTACAATGAGCAGTTCTTC. It encodes CASSIARGSSYNEQFF.